These 12 T cell receptor beta chains originate from one sample sequenced in a study of blood T cell repertoires in COVID-19. Generated by immunoSEQ multiplex PCR, the TCRdb table keeps only in-frame clones and is missing some. The sample contains some 190,000 clones, roughly 84% of which appear only once. The sequenced material came from PBMCs or T cells enriched from blood (not recorded which). Receptor source: a woman between 25 and 40 years old who had been exposed to COVID-19.

In this sample, this clone turned up a few times. This sequence joins TRBV2 and TRBJ1-5; D remains unclear. With 7 bases removed from V and 5 bases from J, the gap between germline ends came to 9 bases. Germline V CDR1 and CDR2: SNHLY, FYNNEI. This CDR3 contains 12 residues. CDR3 region: CASNTEHQPQHF. In DNA, the CDR3 is TGTGCCAGCAACACGGAGCATCAGCCCCAGCATTTT.

This chain joins TRBV12-3 or TRBV12-4 and TRBJ2-5; D gene uncertain. With 3 bases removed from V and 4 bases from J, the gap between germline ends came to 9 bases. The CDR3 runs to 13 residues. CDR3: CASSLFIRETQYF. The CDR3 bases are TGTGCCAGCAGTTTGTTTATCCGAGAGACCCAGTACTTC.

The rearrangement joins TRBV5-5 to TRBJ2-5; 9 bases agree with TRBD2. In germline, CDR1 is SGHKS, CDR2 YYEKEE (reference sequence). The CDR3 length is 19 residues. J lost 1 base, V lost 1 base, and 14 bases had no gene match. The CDR3 sequence is CASSLRRTASGVSQETQYF. The CDR3 region has the DNA TGTGCCAGCAGCTTGCGCAGAACCGCTAGCGGGGTCTCCCAAGAGACCCAGTACTTC.

The CDR3 DNA sequence: TGCGCCAGCAGCTATTCCGGGACAGGGACGATGAACACTGAAGCTTTCTTT. Translating gives CASSYSGTGTMNTEAFF. The V call is TRBV5-1, the J call TRBJ1-1; 9 nucleotides align to TRBD1. The CDR3 loop spans 17 amino acids. Germline values: CDR1 SGHRS, CDR2 YFSETQ. Losses at the gene ends were 3 bases for V and 0 bases for J; bases not matched to a gene: 9. Complete variable domain (other parts from reference TRBV5-1 and TRBJ1-1): KAGVTQTPRYLIKTRGQQVTLSCSPISGHRSVSWYQQTPGQGLQFLFEYFSETQRNKGNFPGRFSGRQFSNSRSEMNVSTLELGDSALYLCASSYSGTGTMNTEAFFGQGTRLTVV.

CDR3 bases: TGTGCCAGTAAGAGAACCACGGGACAGGGGGCTAACTATGGCTACACCTTC. It specifies CASKRTTGQGANYGYTF. The J gene is TRBJ1-2, the V gene TRBV19, with 11 bases matching TRBD1. CDR3 length: 17 residues. V lost 7 bases, J lost 0 bases, and 10 bases stayed unmatched. Looked up from germline, CDR1 is LNHDA and CDR2 is SQIVND (reference sequence).

The table lists this clone with a count of one. The chain has TRBV10-2 and TRBJ2-1; 10 positions agree with TRBD2. V trimming: 6 bases; J trimming: 6 bases; junction bases outside the gene matches: 5. This CDR3 is 14 amino acids long. From germline, CDR1 is WSHSY and CDR2 SAAADI. The CDR3 DNA follows: TGCGCCAGCAGAACTAGCGGGGACTTCAATGAGCAGTTCTTC. This translates into CASRTSGDFNEQFF.

The chain links TRBV9 to TRBJ1-3, with a possible D match to TRBD1 (6 bases). The V end was cut by 1 base, the J end by 0 bases, with 14 bases between. Germline CDR1 and CDR2: SGDLS and YYNGEE. CDR3 length: 17 amino acids. The CDR3 DNA reads as TGTGCCAGCAGCGTACAGCCTCAGGGGCCCTCTGGAAACACCATATATTTT. It codes for CASSVQPQGPSGNTIYF.

This clone was seen only a few times. This chain links TRBV12-3 or TRBV12-4 with TRBJ2-1; 7 nucleotides match TRBD2. V lost 9 bases, J lost 9 bases, and 11 bases stayed unmatched. The CDR3 consists of 13 residues. This CDR3 is CASSAGTISEQFF. The CDR3 DNA is TGTGCCAGTTCCGCGGGGACTATAAGTGAGCAGTTCTTC.

The rearrangement joins TRBV6-2 or TRBV6-3 to TRBJ2-1, with a weak D call TRBD2 (5 bases). The CDR3 runs 14 residues. Trimming removed 0 bases from V and 8 bases from J, with 11 bases in between. Germline CDR1 is MNHEY and CDR2 is SVGEGT. The CDR3 spells CASSYSRGLDEQFF. The CDR3 DNA follows: TGTGCCAGCAGTTACTCACGGGGATTGGATGAGCAGTTCTTC.

The V gene is TRBV7-2, the J gene TRBJ2-5, with D unclear. The V gene lost 0 bases and the J gene lost 2 bases, with 7 bases spanning the gap. The V gene's germline CDR1 is SGHTA and CDR2 FQGNSA. This CDR3 region has 14 residues. Here the CDR3 reads CASSLAFGQETQYF. CDR3 in DNA: TGTGCCAGCAGCTTAGCGTTCGGTCAAGAGACCCAGTACTTC. Supplemented by reference TRBV7-2 and TRBJ2-5, the full variable domain reads GAGVSQSPSNKVTEKGKDVELRCDPISGHTALYWYRQSLGQGLEFLIYFQGNSAPDKSGLPSDRFSAERTGGSVSTLTIQRTQQEDSAVYLCASSLAFGQETQYFGPGTRLLVL.

This chain joins TRBV7-2 and TRBJ1-2; 7 nucleotides match TRBD1. V lost 0 bases to trimming and J lost 7 bases; unmatched junction nucleotides: 5. Germline values: CDR1 SGHTA, CDR2 FQGNSA. The CDR3 loop spans 14 amino acids. The CDR3 coding sequence is TGTGCCAGCAGCTTAGCGGAGGGGGCGTCTGGCTACACCTTC. It is translated as CASSLAEGASGYTF.

The V and J genes are TRBV7-8 and TRBJ2-2; 11 nucleotides match TRBD2. The CDR3 covers 18 residues. CDR1 and CDR2 from the germline V gene are SGHVS and FQNEAQ. J lost 3 bases, V lost 1 base, and 7 bases had no gene match. DNA for the CDR3: TGTGCCAGCAGCTTAGATATACTAGCGGGGGACGACACCGGGGAGCTGTTTTTT. Translating it yields CASSLDILAGDDTGELFF.